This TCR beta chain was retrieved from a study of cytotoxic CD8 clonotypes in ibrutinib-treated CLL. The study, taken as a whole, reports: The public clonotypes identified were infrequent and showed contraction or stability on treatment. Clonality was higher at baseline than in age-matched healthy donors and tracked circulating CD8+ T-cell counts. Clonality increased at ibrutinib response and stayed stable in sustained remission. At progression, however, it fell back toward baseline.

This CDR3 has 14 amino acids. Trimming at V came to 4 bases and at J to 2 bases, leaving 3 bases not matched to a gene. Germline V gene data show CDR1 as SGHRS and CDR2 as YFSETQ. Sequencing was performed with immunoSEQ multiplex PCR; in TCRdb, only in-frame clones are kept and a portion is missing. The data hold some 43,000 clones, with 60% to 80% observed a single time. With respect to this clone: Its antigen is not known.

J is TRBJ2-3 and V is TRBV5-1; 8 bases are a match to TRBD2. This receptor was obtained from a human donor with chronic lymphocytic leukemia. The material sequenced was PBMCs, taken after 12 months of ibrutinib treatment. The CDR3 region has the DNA TGCGCCAGCAGCACTAGCGGATTCACAGATACGCAGTATTTT. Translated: CASSTSGFTDTQYF.